Given below is one TCR beta chain in context. This CDR3 region has 14 residues. Germline assignment: CDR1 LNHDA and CDR2 SQIVND (reference sequence). Trimming removed 6 bases from V and 3 bases from J, with 12 bases in between. Per the original data handling: Estimation of nucleated cell counts relied on the amplification of reference gene primers. Here immunoSEQ multiplex PCR was the method, and the copy in TCRdb shows in-frame clones only, minus some. D and trimming come from the DNA, and the V and J calls and clone size come from that table. This sample carries 100,000 to 120,000 clones, roughly nine tenths of them seen once, and the ten largest clones take 4% to 5%. The sample belongs to a study of blood T cell repertoires in COVID-19. Across the whole study: Samples representing acute and convalescent COVID-19 were sourced from the United States, Italy and Spain.

This TCR came from a human donor in a cohort sampled during active COVID-19. Specimen: peripheral blood. The J gene is TRBJ1-5, the V gene TRBV19; the D is unclear. As DNA, the CDR3 is TGTGCCAGTAGCAATCGCGAGCTCAATCAGCCCCAGCATTTT. As protein: CASSNRELNQPQHF.